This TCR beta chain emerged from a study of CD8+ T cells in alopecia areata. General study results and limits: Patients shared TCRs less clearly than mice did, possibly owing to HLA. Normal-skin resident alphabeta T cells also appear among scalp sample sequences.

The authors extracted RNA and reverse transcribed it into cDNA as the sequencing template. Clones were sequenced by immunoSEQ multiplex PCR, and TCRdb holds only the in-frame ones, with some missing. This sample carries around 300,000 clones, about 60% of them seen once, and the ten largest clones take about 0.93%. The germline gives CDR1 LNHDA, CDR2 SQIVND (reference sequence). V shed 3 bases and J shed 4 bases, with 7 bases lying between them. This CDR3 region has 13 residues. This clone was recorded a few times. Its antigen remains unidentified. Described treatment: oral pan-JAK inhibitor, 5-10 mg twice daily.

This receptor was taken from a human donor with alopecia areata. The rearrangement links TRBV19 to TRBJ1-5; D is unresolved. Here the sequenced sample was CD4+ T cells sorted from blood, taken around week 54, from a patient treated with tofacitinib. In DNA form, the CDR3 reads TGTGCCAGTAGTATCTTAGGGAATCAGCCCCAGCATTTT. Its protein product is CASSILGNQPQHF.